The rows below give T cell receptor beta chains drawn from one sample of a study of CXCR3-negative and CXCR3-positive naive CD8 T cells. TCRdb re-called the 5' RACE reads and catalogs CDR3 proteins one per entry, DNA excluded. Listed are about 70,000 distinct CDR3 sequences; approximately 0.76% falls within the top ten. Sequenced: naive CXCR3+ CD8+ T cells from blood. The receptor set was obtained from a human donor in good health. Some clones in this sample may be carry-over from other donors' samples. Each CDR3 is given with its conserved first and last residue. The order of the fields is V gene, CDR3 length, J gene, CDR3 protein.

>TRBV29-1|11|TRBJ1-2
CSVEQNYGYTF
>TRBV5-1|15|TRBJ1-2
CASSGVRDQTYGYTF
>TRBV5-1|13|TRBJ2-7
CASSQDRFNEQYF
>TRBV29-1|13|TRBJ2-7
CSVRAGSTYEQYF
>TRBV5-6|14|TRBJ2-3
CASSLGQGKDTQYF
>TRBV29-1|17|TRBJ1-2
CSVEEPWTGGWDGGYTF
>TRBV10-3|15|TRBJ2-7
CAISGGGRIRYEQYF
>TRBV7-9|15|TRBJ2-1
CASSIPTGLYNEQFF
>TRBV7-6|12|TRBJ2-7
CASSPGGSQQYF
>TRBV5-1|12|TRBJ2-7
CASSPAGGEQYF
>TRBV7-9|14|TRBJ1-2
CASSLLWINYGYTF
>TRBV12-3/TRBV12-4|16|TRBJ1-3
CAGSPPRWISGNTIYF
>TRBV4-1|18|TRBJ1-2
CASSQSGVIFGGRSGYTF
>TRBV20-1|14|TRBJ2-7
CSAGDEGRAYEQYF
>TRBV9|15|TRBJ1-1
CASSVAAGMNTEAFF
>TRBV7-9|15|TRBJ2-7
CASSLGQGFPYEQYF
>TRBV2|16|TRBJ2-2
CASSEALKLDTGELFF
>TRBV12-3/TRBV12-4|12|TRBJ2-7
CASSPTGPEQYF
>TRBV2|18|TRBJ2-1
CASSSLRAGGPLNNEQFF
>TRBV7-6|20|TRBJ2-5
CASSLSWTSGGADIQETQYF
>TRBV4-1|15|TRBJ1-2
CASSQERDRSYGYTF
>TRBV4-3|16|TRBJ2-1
CASSQATSLSYNEQFF
>TRBV29-1|16|TRBJ2-1
CSVEPLLLAGTNEQFF
>TRBV24-1|16|TRBJ1-6
CATSDPGQEANSPLHF
>TRBV15|17|TRBJ1-3
CATSRLGTELNTNTIYF
>TRBV7-2|14|TRBJ2-7
CASSQPGLGYEQYF
>TRBV5-5|17|TRBJ2-5
CASSLYLAGRNEETQYF
>TRBV28|16|TRBJ2-2
CTSSLARVLISGELFF
>TRBV15|17|TRBJ1-1
CATSRAQNQGGNTEAFF
>TRBV7-9|16|TRBJ1-1
CASSPSDRGRDTEAFF
>TRBV7-3|16|TRBJ2-1
CASSPRGQGWANEQFF
>TRBV29-1|12|TRBJ1-1
CTVFVGPTEAFF
>TRBV29-1|13|TRBJ2-7
CSVETGGPYEQYF
>TRBV12-3/TRBV12-4|11|TRBJ2-7
CASSFDYEQYF
>TRBV12-3/TRBV12-4|15|TRBJ2-1
CASSFSSGGAHEQFF
>TRBV7-3|15|TRBJ2-7
CASSLEGGGLYEQYF
>TRBV4-1|12|TRBJ2-7
CASSHTGGEQYF
>TRBV10-2|14|TRBJ1-6
CASSVQGANSPLHF
>TRBV4-2|16|TRBJ2-7
CASSQHLGQGDYEQYF
>TRBV7-9|14|TRBJ2-3
CASSKPGRTDTQYF
>TRBV18|16|TRBJ2-7
CASSPRIGQLSYEQYF
>TRBV14|17|TRBJ2-3
CASSQDSTGAATDTQYF
>TRBV28|16|TRBJ2-1
CASSSGPSGGYNEQFF
>TRBV9|15|TRBJ2-5
CASSVDPGTAGTQYF
>TRBV7-9|15|TRBJ2-7
CASSLDTGTRYEQYF
>TRBV7-2|14|TRBJ1-3
CASSSQGPGNTIYF
>TRBV20-1|15|TRBJ2-1
CSAADPGRTYNEQFF
>TRBV5-1|15|TRBJ1-2
CASSLEGRSNYGYTF
>TRBV29-1|14|TRBJ2-1
CSVELAGTYNEQFF
>TRBV29-1|15|TRBJ1-3
CSVQPGQGSGNTIYF
>TRBV29-1|12|TRBJ2-1
CSVELPGNEQFF
>TRBV7-3|13|TRBJ2-1
CASSLNGNNEQFF